This passage covers 3 T cell receptor beta chains from one sample sequenced in a study of Graves' ophthalmopathy and Graves' hyperthyroidism. Transcripts of RNA were the source for amplifying TCR beta CDR3 regions. A first-round RT-PCR used HTBI primers, followed by a second-round multiplex PCR. TCRdb recomputed calls from the multiplex PCR reads with MiXCR, one row per CDR3 protein. The repertoire holds approximately 540,000 distinct CDR3 sequences, roughly 40% seen once, with roughly 4.5% in the top ten. The specimen was peripheral blood or thyroid tissue (not recorded which). All receptors come from an adult man with Graves' hyperthyroidism.

This clonotype was counted a single time. A single base separates this from a much larger clone, so it may be a read error. The chain joins TRBV10-3 to TRBJ1-1, with a possible D match to TRBD1 (5 bases). Germline CDR1 reads ENHRY; CDR2 reads SYGVKD. V was pared by 5 bases and J by 6 bases, with 13 bases between. The CDR3 loop spans 13 amino acids. The CDR3 region has the DNA TGTGCCATCAGTCCCAGGGAGAAGGCTGAAGCTTTCTTT. As protein: CAISPREKAEAFF.

The J gene is TRBJ2-5, the V gene TRBV2; 10 bases fit TRBD1. Germline assignment: CDR1 SNHLY and CDR2 FYNNEI. Trimming at V came to 6 bases and at J to 2 bases, leaving 3 bases not matched to a gene. The CDR3 has 14 amino acids. This chain's CDR3 is CASRGDRGQETQYF. In DNA, the CDR3 is TGTGCCAGCAGGGGGGACAGGGGTCAAGAGACCCAGTACTTC.

V is TRBV19 and J is TRBJ1-1; tentative D call: TRBD1 (6 bases). Germline CDR1 reads LNHDA; CDR2 reads SQIVND (reference sequence). The CDR3 is 14 amino acids. V was clipped by 6 bases and J by 3 bases, with 14 bases between them. CDR3 in DNA: TGTGCCAGTAGCAGGGGACAAATGGACACTGAAGCTTTCTTT. It specifies CASSRGQMDTEAFF.